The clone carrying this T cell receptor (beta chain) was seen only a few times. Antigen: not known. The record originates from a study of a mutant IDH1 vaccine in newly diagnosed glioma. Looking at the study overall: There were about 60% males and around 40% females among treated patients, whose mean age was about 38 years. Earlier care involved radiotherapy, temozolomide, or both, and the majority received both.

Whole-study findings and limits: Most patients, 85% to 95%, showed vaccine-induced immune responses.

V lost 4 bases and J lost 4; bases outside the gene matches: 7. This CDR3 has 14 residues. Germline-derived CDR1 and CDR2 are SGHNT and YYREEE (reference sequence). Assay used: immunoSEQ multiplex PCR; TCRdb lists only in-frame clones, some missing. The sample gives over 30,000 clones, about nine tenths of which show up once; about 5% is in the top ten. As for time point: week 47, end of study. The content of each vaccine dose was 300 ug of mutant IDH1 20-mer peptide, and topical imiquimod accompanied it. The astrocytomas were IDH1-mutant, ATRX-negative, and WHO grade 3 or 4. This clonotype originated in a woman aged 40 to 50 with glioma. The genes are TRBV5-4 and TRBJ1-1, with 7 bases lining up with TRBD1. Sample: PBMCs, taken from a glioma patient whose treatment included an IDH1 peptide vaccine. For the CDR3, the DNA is TGTGCCAGCAGCAAGGGACAGCGTATCACTGAAGCTTTCTTT. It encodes CASSKGQRITEAFF.